The subject of this entry is one TCR beta chain. Its antigen is unknown. To make CD8 memory, CD45RO+ cells were put together with CCR7-negative CD45RA+ TemRA cells. The CDR3 sequence is 13 residues long. The germline gives CDR1 SGHTA, CDR2 FQGNSA. V was clipped by 4 bases and J by 1 base, with 7 bases between them. Sequencing used immunoSEQ multiplex PCR; TCRdb keeps in-frame clones, though not all of them. Of roughly 410,000 clones in the sample, around 96% were seen once. The sample originates from a study of shared clonotypes between healthy human individuals. Study results and caveats: Against clonotypes common to all four donors, non-shared ones had lower generation probabilities. Shared clonotypes: approximately 5% naive CD4, about 4% naive CD8, 2.3% memory CD4, under 0.5% memory CD8.

Sequencing used memory CD8+ T cells sorted from blood. The subset denotes: CD45RO+ cells pooled with CCR7-negative TemRA cells. The chain recombines TRBV7-2 with TRBJ1-1, with D unclear. The receptor was isolated from a young man in good health. CDR3 in amino acids: CASSSSENTEAFF. CDR3 sequence (DNA): TGTGCCAGCAGCTCCTCAGAGAACACTGAAGCTTTCTTT.